These 2 T cell receptor beta chains were sequenced from one sample in a study of blood T cell repertoires in COVID-19. TCRdb's copy holds only in-frame clones and misses some; the assay was immunoSEQ multiplex PCR. The sample carries tens of thousands of clones, approximately 86% recorded once. The sample was peripheral blood. The receptors were sampled from a woman in her seventies with acute or convalescent COVID-19.

The V and J genes are TRBV5-4 and TRBJ2-2; TRBD2 is a possible D gene (6 bases). V shed 2 bases and J shed 0 bases, with 8 bases lying between them. The CDR3 runs 15 residues. Germline V gene sequence: CDR1 SGHNT, CDR2 YYREEE (reference sequence). In DNA form, the CDR3 reads TGTGCCAGCAGCTTTAGCGGAGCGAACACCGGGGAGCTGTTTTTT. Amino acids: CASSFSGANTGELFF.

This sequence joins TRBV5-1 and TRBJ1-4, with 8 bases that match TRBD1. The germline CDR1 and CDR2 sequences are SGHRS and YFSETQ. The CDR3 is made up of 15 amino acids. V lost 4 bases, J lost 7 bases, and 9 bases stayed unmatched. The CDR3: CASSPQGAGGEKLFF. The CDR3 DNA is TGCGCCAGCAGCCCTCAGGGGGCGGGCGGTGAAAAACTGTTTTTT.